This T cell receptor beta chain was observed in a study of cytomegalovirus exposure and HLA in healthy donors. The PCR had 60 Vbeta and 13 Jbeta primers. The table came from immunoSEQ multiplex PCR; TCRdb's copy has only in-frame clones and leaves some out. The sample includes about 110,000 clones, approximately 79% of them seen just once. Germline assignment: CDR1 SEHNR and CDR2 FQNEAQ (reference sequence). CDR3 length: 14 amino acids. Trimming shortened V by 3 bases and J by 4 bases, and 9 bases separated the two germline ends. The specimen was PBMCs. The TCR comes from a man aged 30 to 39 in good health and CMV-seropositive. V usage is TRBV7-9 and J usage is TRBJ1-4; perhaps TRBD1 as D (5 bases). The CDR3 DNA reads TGTGCCAGCAGCTTGGGGCCTCATAATGAAAAACTGTTTTTT. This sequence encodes CASSLGPHNEKLFF.